A selection of T cell receptor beta chains follows, all from one sample in a study of cytomegalovirus exposure and HLA in healthy donors. This table comes from immunoSEQ multiplex PCR, and its TCRdb copy is limited to in-frame clones, with some not included. The profile shows 150,000 to 200,000 clones, 85% to 90% of them singletons. The specimen sequenced was PBMCs. All receptors come from a man aged 18 to 30 in good health and CMV-seronegative. CDR3s include the opening cysteine and the closing phenylalanine or tryptophan. A D gene is named only where the DNA matches it firmly. The size entry is marked missing in some rows and otherwise reads once, few, many or a size class.

>once|TRBJ2-7|TRBV4-1|NA
CASSQESEQYF
TGCGCCAGCAGCCAAGAATCGGAGCAGTACTTC
>NA|TRBJ1-5|TRBV28|NA
CASSFTLSNQPQHF
TGTGCCAGCAGTTTCACTCTAAGCAATCAGCCCCAGCATTTT
>NA|TRBJ2-1|TRBV6-6|NA
CASSYILDNEQFF
TGTGCCAGCAGTTACATACTAGACAATGAGCAGTTCTTC
>few|TRBJ1-6|TRBV10-3|NA
CATRLGFDNSPLHF
TGTGCCACCAGACTGGGCTTCGATAATTCACCCCTCCACTTT
>NA|TRBJ2-1|TRBV11-3|TRBD1
CASSSGAGARGRNEQFF
TGTGCCAGCAGCTCTGGGGCCGGGGCCAGGGGGCGCAATGAGCAGTTCTTC
>NA|TRBJ1-2|TRBV21-1|NA
CASNSGLPWGYTF
TGTGCCAGCAATTCTGGGCTGCCCTGGGGCTACACCTTC
>NA|TRBJ2-3|TRBV6-5|TRBD2
CASIIAGSVDTQYF
TGTGCCAGCATCATAGCGGGAAGTGTAGATACGCAGTATTTT
>NA|TRBJ1-1|TRBV4-1|NA
CASSQDRTQGTEAFF
TGCGCCAGCAGCCAAGATCGCACACAGGGCACTGAAGCTTTCTTT
>NA|TRBJ2-3|TRBV12-5|TRBD2
CASGPGLAGVSADTQYF
TGTGCTAGTGGCCCTGGACTAGCGGGAGTATCGGCAGATACGCAGTATTTT
>once|TRBJ2-3|TRBV30|NA
CAWSVRDTQYF
TGTGCCTGGAGTGTCAGAGATACGCAGTATTTT
>NA|TRBJ2-2|TRBV11-2|TRBD1
CASSYRDRGRRGTGELFF
TGTGCCAGCAGCTACCGGGACAGGGGTAGGAGGGGAACCGGGGAGCTGTTTTTT
>NA|TRBJ2-5|TRBV7-8|TRBD2
CASSLGAGEGTQYF
TGTGCCAGCAGCTTAGGGGCGGGAGAGGGGACCCAGTACTTC
>NA|TRBJ2-5|TRBV29-1|NA
CSVEDMAGAIETQYF
TGCAGCGTTGAAGATATGGCAGGGGCTATAGAGACCCAGTACTTC
>NA|TRBJ1-2|TRBV29-1|NA
CSVESGTTYGYTF
TGCAGCGTTGAAAGCGGGACGACCTATGGCTACACCTTC
>NA|TRBJ1-1|TRBV25-1|NA
CASSGRGNTEAFF
TGTGCCAGCAGTGGCAGGGGGAACACTGAAGCTTTCTTT
>many|TRBJ1-5|TRBV6-1|TRBD1
CASSEPRGGNQPQHF
TGTGCCAGCAGTGAGCCCAGGGGGGGCAATCAGCCCCAGCATTTT
>NA|TRBJ1-2|TRBV6-5|TRBD1
CASRPGQVYGYTF
TGTGCCAGCAGACCTGGACAGGTCTATGGCTACACCTTC